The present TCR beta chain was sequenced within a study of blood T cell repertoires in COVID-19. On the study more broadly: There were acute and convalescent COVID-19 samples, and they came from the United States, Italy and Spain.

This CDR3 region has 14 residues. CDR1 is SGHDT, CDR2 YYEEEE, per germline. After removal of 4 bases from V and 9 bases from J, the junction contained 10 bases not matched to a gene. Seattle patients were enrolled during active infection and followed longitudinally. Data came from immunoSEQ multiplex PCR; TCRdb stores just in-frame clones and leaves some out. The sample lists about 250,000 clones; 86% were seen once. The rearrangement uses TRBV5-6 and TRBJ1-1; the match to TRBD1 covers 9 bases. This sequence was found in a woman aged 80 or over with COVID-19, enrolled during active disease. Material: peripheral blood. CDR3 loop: CASSGTGSRYKAFF. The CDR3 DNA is TGTGCCAGCAGCGGGACAGGGAGTCGGTATAAAGCTTTCTTT.